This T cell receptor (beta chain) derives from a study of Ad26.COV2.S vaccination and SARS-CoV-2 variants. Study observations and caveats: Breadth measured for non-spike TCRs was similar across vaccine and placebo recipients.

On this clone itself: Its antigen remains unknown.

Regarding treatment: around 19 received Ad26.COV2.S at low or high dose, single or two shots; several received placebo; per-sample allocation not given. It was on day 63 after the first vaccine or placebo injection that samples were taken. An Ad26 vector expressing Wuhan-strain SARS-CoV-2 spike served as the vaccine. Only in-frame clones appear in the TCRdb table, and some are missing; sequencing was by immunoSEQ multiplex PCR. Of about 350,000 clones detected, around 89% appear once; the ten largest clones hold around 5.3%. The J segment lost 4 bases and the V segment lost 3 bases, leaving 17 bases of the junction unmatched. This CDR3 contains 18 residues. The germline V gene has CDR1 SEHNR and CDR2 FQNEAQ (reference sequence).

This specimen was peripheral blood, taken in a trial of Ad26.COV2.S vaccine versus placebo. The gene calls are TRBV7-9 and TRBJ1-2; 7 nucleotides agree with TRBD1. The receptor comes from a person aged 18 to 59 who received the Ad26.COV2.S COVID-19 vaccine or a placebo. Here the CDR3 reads CASSFIIPGQGVIYGYTF. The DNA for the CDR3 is TGTGCCAGCAGCTTTATAATCCCCGGGCAGGGGGTAATCTATGGCTACACCTTC.